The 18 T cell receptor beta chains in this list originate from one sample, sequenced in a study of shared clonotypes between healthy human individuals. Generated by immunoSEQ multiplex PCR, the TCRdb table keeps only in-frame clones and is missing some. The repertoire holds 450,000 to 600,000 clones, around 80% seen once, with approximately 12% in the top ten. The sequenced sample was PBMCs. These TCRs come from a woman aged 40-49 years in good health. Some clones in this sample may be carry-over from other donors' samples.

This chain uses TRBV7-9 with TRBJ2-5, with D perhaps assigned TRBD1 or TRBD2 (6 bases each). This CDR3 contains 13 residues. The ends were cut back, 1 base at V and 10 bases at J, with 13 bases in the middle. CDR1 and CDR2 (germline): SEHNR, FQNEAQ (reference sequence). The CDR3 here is CASSLEGGGSQYF. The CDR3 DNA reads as TGTGCCAGCAGCTTAGAGGGGGGCGGCAGCCAGTACTTC. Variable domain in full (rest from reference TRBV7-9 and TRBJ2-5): DTGVSQNPRHKITKRGQNVTFRCDPISEHNRLYWYRQTLGQGPEFLTYFQNEAQLEKSRLLSDRFSAERPKGSFSTLEIQRTEQGDSAMYLCASSLEGGGSQYFGPGTRLLVL.

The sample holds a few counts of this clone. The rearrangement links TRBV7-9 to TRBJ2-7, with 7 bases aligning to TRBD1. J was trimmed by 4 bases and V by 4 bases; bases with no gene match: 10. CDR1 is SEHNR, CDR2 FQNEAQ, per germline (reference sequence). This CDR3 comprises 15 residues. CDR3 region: CASSSTKGALYEQYF. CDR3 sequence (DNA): TGTGCCAGCAGCTCAACGAAGGGGGCCCTATACGAGCAGTACTTC. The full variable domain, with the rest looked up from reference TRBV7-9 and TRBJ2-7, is DTGVSQNPRHKITKRGQNVTFRCDPISEHNRLYWYRQTLGQGPEFLTYFQNEAQLEKSRLLSDRFSAERPKGSFSTLEIQRTEQGDSAMYLCASSSTKGALYEQYFGPGTRLTVT.

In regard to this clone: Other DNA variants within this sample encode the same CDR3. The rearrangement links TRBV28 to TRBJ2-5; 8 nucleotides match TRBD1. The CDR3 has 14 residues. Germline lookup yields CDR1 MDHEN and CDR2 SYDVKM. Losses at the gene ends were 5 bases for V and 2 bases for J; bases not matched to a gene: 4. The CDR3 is CASSLDRGQETQYF. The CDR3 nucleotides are TGTGCCAGCAGTCTCGACAGGGGTCAAGAGACCCAGTACTTC.

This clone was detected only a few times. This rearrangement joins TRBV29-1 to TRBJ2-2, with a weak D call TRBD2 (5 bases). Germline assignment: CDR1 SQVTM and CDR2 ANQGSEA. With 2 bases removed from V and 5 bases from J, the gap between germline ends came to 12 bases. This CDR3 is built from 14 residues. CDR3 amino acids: CSVEFGKSTGELFF. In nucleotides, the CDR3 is TGCAGCGTTGAATTCGGGAAGAGTACCGGGGAGCTGTTTTTT.

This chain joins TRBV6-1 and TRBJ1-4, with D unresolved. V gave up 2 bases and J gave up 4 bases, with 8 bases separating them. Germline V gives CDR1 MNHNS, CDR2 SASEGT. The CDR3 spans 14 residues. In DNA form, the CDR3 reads TGTGCCAGCAGTGAAAGCCGGAATAATGAAAAACTGTTTTTT. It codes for CASSESRNNEKLFF.

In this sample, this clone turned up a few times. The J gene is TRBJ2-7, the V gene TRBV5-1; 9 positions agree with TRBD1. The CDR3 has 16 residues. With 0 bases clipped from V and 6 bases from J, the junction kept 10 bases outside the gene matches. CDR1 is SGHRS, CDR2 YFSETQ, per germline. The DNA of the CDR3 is TGCGCCAGCAGCTTGGAACTACAGGGGGCTCTTGGCGAGCAGTACTTC. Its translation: CASSLELQGALGEQYF. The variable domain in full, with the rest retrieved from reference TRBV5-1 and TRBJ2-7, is KAGVTQTPRYLIKTRGQQVTLSCSPISGHRSVSWYQQTPGQGLQFLFEYFSETQRNKGNFPGRFSGRQFSNSRSEMNVSTLELGDSALYLCASSLELQGALGEQYFGPGTRLTVT.

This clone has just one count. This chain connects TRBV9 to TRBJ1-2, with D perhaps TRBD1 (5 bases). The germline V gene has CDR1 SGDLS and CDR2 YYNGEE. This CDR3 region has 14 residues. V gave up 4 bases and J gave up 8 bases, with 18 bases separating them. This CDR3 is CASSPMGEGGGYTF. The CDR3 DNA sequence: TGTGCCAGCAGCCCGATGGGGGAGGGTGGAGGCTACACCTTC.

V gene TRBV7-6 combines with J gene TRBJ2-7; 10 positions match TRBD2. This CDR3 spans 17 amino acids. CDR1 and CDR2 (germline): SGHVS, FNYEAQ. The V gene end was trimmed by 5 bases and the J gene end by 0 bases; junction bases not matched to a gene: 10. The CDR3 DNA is TGTGCCAGCAGCCGCCTAGGGCCTAGCGGGAGCTCCTACGAGCAGTACTTC. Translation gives CASSRLGPSGSSYEQYF.

CDR3 bases: TGTGCCAGCAGTCGTAGGTGGAACATTCAGTACTTC. Amino acid sequence: CASSRRWNIQYF. This chain links TRBV6-1 with TRBJ2-4; D remains unclear. Germline V gives CDR1 MNHNS, CDR2 SASEGT. The CDR3 length is 12 residues. V lost 5 bases and J lost 7, with 9 bases in between.

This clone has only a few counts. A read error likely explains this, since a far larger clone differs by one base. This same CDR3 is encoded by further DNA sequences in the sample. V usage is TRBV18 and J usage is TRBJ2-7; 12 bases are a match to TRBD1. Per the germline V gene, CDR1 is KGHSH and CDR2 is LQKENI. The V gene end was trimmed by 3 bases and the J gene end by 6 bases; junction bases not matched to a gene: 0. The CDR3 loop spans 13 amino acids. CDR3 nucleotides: TGTGCCAGCTCACCGGGACAGGGGGCCGAGCAGTACTTC. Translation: CASSPGQGAEQYF.

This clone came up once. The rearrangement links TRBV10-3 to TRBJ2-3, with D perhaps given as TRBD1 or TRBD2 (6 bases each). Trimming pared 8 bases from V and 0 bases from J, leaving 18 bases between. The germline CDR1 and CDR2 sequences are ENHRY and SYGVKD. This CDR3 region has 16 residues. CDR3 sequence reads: CAIRGRGVESTDTQYF. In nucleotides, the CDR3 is TGTGCCATCCGGGGGCGGGGAGTGGAAAGCACAGATACGCAGTATTTT.

The chain's CDR3 is CASSRDRVNEKLFF. For the CDR3, the DNA is TGCGCCAGCAGCCGTGACAGGGTAAATGAAAAACTGTTTTTT. The V gene is TRBV5-1, the J gene TRBJ1-4; 7 nucleotides agree with TRBD1. With V trimmed by 4 bases and J by 5 bases, 5 bases remained unmatched. The CDR3 is 14 residues long. Germline V gene sequence: CDR1 SGHRS, CDR2 YFSETQ.

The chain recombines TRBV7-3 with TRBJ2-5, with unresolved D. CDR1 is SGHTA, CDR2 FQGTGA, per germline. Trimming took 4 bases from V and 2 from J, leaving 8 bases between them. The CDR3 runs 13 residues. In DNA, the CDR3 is TGTGCCAGCAGCTCCCGGACGCAAGAGACCCAGTACTTC. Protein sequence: CASSSRTQETQYF.

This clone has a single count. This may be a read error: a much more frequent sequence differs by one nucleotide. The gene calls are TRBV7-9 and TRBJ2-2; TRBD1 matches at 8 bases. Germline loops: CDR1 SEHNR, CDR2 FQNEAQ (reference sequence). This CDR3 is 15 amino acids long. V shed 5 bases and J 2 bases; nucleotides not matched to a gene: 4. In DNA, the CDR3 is TGTGCCAGCAGCCAGGGGGCAGCTAACACCGGGGAGCTGTTTTTT. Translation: CASSQGAANTGELFF. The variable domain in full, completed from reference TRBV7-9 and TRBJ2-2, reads DTGVSQNPRHKITKRGQNVTFRCDPISEHNRLYWYRQTLGQGPEFLTYFQNEAQLEKSRLLSDRFSAERPKGSFSTLEIQRTEQGDSAMYLCASSQGAANTGELFFGEGSRLTVL.

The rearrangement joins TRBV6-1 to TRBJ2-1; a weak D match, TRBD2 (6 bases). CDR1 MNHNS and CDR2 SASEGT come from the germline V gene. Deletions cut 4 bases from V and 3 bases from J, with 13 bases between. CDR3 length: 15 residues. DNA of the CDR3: TGTGCCAGCAGTGGGGGGGACCCCTACTACAATGAGCAGTTCTTC. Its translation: CASSGGDPYYNEQFF.

CDR3 sequence reads: CASSSIGLAGVPEQFF. DNA for the CDR3: TGTGCCAGCAGTTCCATCGGACTAGCGGGAGTTCCTGAGCAGTTCTTC. The gene calls are TRBV28 and TRBJ2-1; 13 nucleotides agree with TRBD2. Germline CDR1 and CDR2: MDHEN and SYDVKM. This CDR3 has 16 amino acids. The junction had 9 bases not matched to a gene; V was cut back by 4 bases and J by 9 bases.

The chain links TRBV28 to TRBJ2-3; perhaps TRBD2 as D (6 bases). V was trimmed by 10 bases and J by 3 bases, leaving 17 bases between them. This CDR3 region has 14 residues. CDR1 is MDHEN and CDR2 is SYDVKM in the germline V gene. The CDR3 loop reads CATIDRRGTDTQYF. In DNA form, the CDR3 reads TGTGCCACTATTGACCGGAGGGGAACAGATACGCAGTATTTT.

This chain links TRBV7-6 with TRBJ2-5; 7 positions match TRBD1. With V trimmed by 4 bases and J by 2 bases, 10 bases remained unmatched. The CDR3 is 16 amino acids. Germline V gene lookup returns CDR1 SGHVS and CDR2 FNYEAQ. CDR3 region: CASSSPLPGQQETQYF. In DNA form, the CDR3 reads TGTGCCAGCAGCTCCCCCCTCCCGGGACAGCAAGAGACCCAGTACTTC.